This T cell receptor (beta chain) was identified in a study of cytomegalovirus exposure and HLA in healthy donors. General study findings and limits: When a later analysis compared HLA-associated TCR beta chains with equally common others, the HLA-associated chains turned out to be more clonally expanded and to have lower generation probabilities.

On this clone: Its antigen is still unknown.

CDR3 size: 14 residues. Trimming took 5 bases from V and 5 from J; bases not matched to a gene: 4. Germline assignment: CDR1 MRHNA and CDR2 SNTAGT. Primers included in the PCR were 60 Vbeta and 13 Jbeta primers. The repertoire was sequenced with immunoSEQ multiplex PCR; TCRdb's copy has only in-frame clones and lacks some. The sample has 35,000 to 50,000 clones, approximately 47% seen once; the top ten hold approximately 5.6%. V usage is TRBV6-4 and J usage is TRBJ2-3; 10 nucleotides line up with TRBD2. The source of this sequence is a man in his sixties in good health and CMV-seronegative. The sample taken for sequencing was PBMCs. CDR3 sequence (DNA): TGTGCCAGCAGTCCTAGCGGGGGTCGAGATACGCAGTATTTT. Its translation: CASSPSGGRDTQYF.